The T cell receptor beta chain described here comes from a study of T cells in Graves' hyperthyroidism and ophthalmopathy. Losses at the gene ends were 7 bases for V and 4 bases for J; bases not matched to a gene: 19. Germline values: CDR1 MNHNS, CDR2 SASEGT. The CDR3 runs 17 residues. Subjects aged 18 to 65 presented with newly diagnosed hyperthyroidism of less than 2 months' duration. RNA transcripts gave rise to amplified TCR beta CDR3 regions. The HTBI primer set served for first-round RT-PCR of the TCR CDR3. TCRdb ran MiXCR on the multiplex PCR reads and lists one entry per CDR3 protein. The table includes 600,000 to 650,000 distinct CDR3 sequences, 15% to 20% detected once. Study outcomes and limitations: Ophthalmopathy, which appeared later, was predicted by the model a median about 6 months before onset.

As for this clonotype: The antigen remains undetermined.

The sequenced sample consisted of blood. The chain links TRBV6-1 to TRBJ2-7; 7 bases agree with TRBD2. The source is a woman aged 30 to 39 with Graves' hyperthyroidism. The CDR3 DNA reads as TGTGCCAGCACCGCCGTCATTGGGGCGGGAGCGGGATACGAGCAGTACTTC. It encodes CASTAVIGAGAGYEQYF.